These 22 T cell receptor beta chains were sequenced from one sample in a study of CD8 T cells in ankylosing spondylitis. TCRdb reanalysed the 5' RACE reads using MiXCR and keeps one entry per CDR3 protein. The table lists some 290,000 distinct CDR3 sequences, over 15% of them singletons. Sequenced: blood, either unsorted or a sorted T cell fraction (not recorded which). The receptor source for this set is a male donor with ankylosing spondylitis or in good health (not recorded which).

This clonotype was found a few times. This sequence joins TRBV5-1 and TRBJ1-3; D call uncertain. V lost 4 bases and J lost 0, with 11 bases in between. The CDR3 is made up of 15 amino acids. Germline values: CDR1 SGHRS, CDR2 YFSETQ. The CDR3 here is CASSPQVSSGNTIYF. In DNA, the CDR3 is TGCGCCAGCAGCCCTCAGGTGTCCTCTGGAAACACCATATATTTT. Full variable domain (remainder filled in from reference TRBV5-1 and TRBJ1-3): KAGVTQTPRYLIKTRGQQVTLSCSPISGHRSVSWYQQTPGQGLQFLFEYFSETQRNKGNFPGRFSGRQFSNSRSEMNVSTLELGDSALYLCASSPQVSSGNTIYFGEGSWLTVV.

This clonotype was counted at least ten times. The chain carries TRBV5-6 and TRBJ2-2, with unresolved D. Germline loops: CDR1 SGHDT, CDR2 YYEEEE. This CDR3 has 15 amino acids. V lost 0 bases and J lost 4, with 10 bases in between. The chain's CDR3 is CASSLEPRSTGELFF. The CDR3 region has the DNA TGTGCCAGCAGCTTGGAACCTCGGAGCACCGGGGAGCTGTTTTTT. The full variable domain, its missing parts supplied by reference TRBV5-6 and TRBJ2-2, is DAGVTQSPTHLIKTRGQQVTLRCSPKSGHDTVSWYQQALGQGPQFIFQYYEEEERQRGNFPDRFSGHQFPNYSSELNVNALLLGDSALYLCASSLEPRSTGELFFGEGSRLTVL.

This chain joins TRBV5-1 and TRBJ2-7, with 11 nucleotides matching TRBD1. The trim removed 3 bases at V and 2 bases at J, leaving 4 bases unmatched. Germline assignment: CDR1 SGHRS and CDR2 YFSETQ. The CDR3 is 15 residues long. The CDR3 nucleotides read TGCGCCAGCAGCTCGGGACAGGGGGAAACCTACGAGCAGTACGTC. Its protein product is CASSSGQGETYEQYV.

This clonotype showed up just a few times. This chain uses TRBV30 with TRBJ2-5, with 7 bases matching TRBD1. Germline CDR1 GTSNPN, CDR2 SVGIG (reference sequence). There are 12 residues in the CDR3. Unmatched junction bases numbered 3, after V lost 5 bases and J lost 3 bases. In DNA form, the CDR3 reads TGTGCCTGGGACAGGGTCGAAGAGACCCAGTACTTC. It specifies CAWDRVEETQYF.

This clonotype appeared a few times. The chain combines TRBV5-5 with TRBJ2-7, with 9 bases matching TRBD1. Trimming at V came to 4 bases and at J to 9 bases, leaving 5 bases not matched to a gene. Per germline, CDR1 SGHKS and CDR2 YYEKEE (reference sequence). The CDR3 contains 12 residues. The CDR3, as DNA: TGTGCCAGCAGCAAACAGGGGGCAGGGCAGTACGTC. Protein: CASSKQGAGQYV.

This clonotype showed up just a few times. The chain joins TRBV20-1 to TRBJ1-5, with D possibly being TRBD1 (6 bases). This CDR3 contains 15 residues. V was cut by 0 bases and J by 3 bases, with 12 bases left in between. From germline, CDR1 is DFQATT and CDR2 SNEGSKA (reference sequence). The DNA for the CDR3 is TGCAGTGCTAGAGACGTCTCAGGGGCCAATCAGCCCCAGCATTTT. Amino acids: CSARDVSGANQPQHF.

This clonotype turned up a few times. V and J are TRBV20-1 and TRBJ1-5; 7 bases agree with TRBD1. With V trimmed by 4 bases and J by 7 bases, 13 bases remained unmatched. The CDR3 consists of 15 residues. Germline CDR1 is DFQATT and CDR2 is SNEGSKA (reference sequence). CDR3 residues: CSATLAQGKGQPQHF. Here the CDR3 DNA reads TGCAGTGCTACCCTGGCACAGGGGAAGGGGCAGCCCCAGCATTTT.

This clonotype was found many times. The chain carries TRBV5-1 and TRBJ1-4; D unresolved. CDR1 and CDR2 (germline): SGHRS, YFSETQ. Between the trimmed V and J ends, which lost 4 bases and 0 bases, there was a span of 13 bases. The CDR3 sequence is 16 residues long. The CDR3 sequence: CASSAGIGSTNEKLFF. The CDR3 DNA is TGCGCCAGCAGCGCTGGCATCGGTTCAACTAATGAAAAACTGTTTTTT.

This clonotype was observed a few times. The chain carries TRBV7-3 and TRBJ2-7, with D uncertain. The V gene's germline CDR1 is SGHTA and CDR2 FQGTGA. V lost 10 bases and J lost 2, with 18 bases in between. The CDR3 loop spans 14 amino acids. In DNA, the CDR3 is TGTGCCACTCAAACGGTAAGGGTTACCTACGAGCAGTACGTC. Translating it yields CATQTVRVTYEQYV.

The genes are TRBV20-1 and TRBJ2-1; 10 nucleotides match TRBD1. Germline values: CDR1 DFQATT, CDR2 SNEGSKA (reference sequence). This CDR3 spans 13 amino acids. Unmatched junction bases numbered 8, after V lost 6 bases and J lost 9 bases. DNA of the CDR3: TGCAGTGCCAGGACAGGGGGGTCAGGTGAGCAGTTCTTC. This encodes CSARTGGSGEQFF.

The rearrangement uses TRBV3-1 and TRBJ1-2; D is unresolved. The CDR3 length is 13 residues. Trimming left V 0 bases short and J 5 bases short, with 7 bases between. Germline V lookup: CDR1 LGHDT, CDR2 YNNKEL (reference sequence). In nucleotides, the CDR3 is TGTGCCAGCAGCCAAGAGTCTATGTATGGCTACACCTTC. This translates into CASSQESMYGYTF.

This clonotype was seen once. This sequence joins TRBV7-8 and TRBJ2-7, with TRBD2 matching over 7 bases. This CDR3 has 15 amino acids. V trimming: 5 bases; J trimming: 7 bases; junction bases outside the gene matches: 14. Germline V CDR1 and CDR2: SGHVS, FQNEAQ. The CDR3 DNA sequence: TGTGCCAGCAGCCCCTACCTGGGGAGGGGTGGAGAGCAGTACGTC. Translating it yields CASSPYLGRGGEQYV.

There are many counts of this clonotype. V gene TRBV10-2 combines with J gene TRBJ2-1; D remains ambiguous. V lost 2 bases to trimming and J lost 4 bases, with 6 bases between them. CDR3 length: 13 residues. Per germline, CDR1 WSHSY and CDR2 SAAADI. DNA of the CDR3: TGCGCCAGCAGTGAGGCGGTTTACAATGAGCAGTTCTTC. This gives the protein CASSEAVYNEQFF.

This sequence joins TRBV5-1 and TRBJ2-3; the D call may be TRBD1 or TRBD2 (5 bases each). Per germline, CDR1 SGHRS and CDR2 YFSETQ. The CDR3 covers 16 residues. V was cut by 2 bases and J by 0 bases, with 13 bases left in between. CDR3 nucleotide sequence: TGCGCCAGCAGCTTCATTAACGGGGCTAGCACAGATACGCAGTATTTT. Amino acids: CASSFINGASTDTQYF.

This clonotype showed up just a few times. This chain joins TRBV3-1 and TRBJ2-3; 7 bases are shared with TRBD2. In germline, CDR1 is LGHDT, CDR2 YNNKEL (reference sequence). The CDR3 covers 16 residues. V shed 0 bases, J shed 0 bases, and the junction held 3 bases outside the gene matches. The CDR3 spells CASSQEGSGSTDTQYF. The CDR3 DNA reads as TGTGCCAGCAGCCAAGAGGGTAGCGGGAGCACAGATACGCAGTATTTT.

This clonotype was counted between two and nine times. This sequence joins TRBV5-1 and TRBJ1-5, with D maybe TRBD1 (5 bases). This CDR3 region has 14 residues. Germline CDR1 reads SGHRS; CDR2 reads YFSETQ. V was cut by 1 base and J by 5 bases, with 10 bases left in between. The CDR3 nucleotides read TGCGCCAGCAGCTTGTCGGGGGGATATCAGCCCCAGCATTTT. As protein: CASSLSGGYQPQHF. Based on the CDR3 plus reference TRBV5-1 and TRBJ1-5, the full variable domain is KAGVTQTPRYLIKTRGQQVTLSCSPISGHRSVSWYQQTPGQGLQFLFEYFSETQRNKGNFPGRFSGRQFSNSRSEMNVSTLELGDSALYLCASSLSGGYQPQHFGDGTRLSIL.

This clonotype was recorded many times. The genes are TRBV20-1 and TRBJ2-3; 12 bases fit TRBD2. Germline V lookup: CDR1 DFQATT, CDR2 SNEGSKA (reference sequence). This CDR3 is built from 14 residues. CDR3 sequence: CSALRLAGADTQYF. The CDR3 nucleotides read TGCAGCGCCCTGAGACTAGCGGGAGCAGATACGCAGTATTTT.

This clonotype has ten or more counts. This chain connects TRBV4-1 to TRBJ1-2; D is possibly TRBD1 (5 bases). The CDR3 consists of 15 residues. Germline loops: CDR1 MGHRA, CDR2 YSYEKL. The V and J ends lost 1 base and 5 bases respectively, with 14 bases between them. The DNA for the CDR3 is TGCGCCAGCAGCCAAGTCTCAGGGACGGGTTATGGCTACACCTTC. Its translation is CASSQVSGTGYGYTF.

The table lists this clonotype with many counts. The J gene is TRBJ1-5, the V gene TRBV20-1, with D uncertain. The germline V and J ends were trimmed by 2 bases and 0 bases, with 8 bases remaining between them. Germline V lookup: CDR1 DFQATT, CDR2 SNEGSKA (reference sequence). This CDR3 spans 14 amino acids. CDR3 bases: TGCAGTGCTAGACGGGATTATAGCAATCAGCCCCAGCATTTT. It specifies CSARRDYSNQPQHF.

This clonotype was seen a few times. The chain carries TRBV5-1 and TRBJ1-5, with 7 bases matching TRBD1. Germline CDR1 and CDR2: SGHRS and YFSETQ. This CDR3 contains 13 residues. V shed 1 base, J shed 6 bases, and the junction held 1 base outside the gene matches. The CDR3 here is CASSLTGAQPQHF. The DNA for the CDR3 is TGCGCCAGCAGCTTGACAGGGGCTCAGCCCCAGCATTTT. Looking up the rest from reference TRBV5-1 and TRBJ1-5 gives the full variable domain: KAGVTQTPRYLIKTRGQQVTLSCSPISGHRSVSWYQQTPGQGLQFLFEYFSETQRNKGNFPGRFSGRQFSNSRSEMNVSTLELGDSALYLCASSLTGAQPQHFGDGTRLSIL.

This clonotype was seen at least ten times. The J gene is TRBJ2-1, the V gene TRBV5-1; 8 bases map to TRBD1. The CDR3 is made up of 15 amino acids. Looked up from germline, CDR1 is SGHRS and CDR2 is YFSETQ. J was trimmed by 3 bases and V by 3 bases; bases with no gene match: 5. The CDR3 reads CASSSPGTGYNEQFF. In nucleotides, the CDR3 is TGCGCCAGCAGCTCTCCCGGGACAGGCTACAATGAGCAGTTCTTC.

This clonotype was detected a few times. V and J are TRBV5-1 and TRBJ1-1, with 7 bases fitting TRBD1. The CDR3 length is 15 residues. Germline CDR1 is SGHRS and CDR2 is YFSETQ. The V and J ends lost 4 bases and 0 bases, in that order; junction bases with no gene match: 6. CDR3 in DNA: TGCGCCAGCAGCAAGAAGACAGGGATGAACACTGAAGCTTTCTTT. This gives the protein CASSKKTGMNTEAFF.